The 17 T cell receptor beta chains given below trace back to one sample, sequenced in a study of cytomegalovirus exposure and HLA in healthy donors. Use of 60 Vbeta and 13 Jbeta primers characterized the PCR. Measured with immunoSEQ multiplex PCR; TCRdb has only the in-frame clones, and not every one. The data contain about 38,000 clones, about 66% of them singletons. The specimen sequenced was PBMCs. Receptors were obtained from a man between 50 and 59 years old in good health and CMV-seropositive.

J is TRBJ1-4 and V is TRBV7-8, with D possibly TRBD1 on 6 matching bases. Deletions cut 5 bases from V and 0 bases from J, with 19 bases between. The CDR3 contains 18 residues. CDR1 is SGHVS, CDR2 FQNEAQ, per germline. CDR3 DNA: TGTGCCAGCAGCCGCTCGGGGGGCTGGGGAACAACTAATGAAAAACTGTTTTTT. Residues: CASSRSGGWGTTNEKLFF.

In DNA form, the CDR3 reads TGTGCCAGCAGCCCGGGACAGGGAAACTACAATGAGCAGTTCTTC. Translation: CASSPGQGNYNEQFF. The J gene is TRBJ2-1, the V gene TRBV2; 9 nucleotides agree with TRBD1. The germline V gene encodes CDR1 SNHLY and CDR2 FYNNEI. The CDR3 covers 15 residues. V trimming: 6 bases; J trimming: 3 bases; junction bases outside the gene matches: 6. Drawing the rest from reference TRBV2 and TRBJ2-1, the complete variable domain is EPEVTQTPSHQVTQMGQEVILRCVPISNHLYFYWYRQILGQKVEFLVSFYNNEISEKSEIFDDQFSVERPDGSNFTLKIRSTKLEDSAMYFCASSPGQGNYNEQFFGPGTRLTVL.

Written as DNA, the CDR3 is TGTGCCAGCAGCTTCGGGACAGCCGAGCAGTACTTC. Its translation: CASSFGTAEQYF. The rearrangement links TRBV6-5 to TRBJ2-7; the match to TRBD1 covers 7 bases. The CDR3 length is 12 residues. CDR1 and CDR2 (germline): MNHEY, SVGAGI. Trimming took 6 bases from V and 6 from J; bases not matched to a gene: 5.

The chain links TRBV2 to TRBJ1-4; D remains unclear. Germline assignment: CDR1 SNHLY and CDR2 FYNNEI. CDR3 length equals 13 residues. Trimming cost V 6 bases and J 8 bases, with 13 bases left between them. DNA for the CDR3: TGTGCCAGCAGGAGAGAGGTGGAGGAAAAACTGTTTTTT. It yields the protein CASRREVEEKLFF.

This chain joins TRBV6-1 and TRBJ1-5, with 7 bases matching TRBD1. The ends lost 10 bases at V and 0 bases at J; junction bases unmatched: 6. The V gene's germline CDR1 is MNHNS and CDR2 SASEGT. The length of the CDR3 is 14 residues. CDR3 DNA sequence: TGTGCCATCACAGGGGACGGTAGCAATCAGCCCCAGCATTTT. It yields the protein CAITGDGSNQPQHF.

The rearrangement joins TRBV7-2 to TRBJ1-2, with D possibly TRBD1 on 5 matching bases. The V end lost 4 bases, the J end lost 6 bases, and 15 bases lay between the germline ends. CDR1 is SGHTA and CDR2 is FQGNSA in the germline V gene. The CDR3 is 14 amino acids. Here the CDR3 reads CASSSPDNRDGYTF. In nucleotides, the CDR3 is TGTGCCAGCAGCTCACCGGACAATAGGGATGGCTACACCTTC.

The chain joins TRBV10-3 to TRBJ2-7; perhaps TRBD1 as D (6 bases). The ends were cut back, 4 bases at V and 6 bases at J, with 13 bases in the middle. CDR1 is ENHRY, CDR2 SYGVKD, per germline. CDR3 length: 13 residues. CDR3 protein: CAISVRDNVEQYF. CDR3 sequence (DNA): TGTGCCATCAGTGTAAGGGACAACGTCGAGCAGTACTTC.

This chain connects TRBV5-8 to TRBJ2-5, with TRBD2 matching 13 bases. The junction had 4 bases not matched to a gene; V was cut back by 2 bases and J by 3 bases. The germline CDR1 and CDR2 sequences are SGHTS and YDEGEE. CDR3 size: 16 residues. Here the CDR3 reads CASSFGTSGDKETQYF. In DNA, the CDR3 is TGTGCCAGCAGCTTCGGGACTAGCGGGGATAAAGAGACCCAGTACTTC.

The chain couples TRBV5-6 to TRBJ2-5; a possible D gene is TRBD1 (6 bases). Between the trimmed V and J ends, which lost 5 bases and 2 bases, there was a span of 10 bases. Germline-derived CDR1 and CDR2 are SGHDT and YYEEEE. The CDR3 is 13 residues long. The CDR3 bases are TGTGCCAGCAGAACAGGGTTACAAGAGACCCAGTACTTC. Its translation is CASRTGLQETQYF.

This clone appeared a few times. In DNA form, the CDR3 reads TGTGCCAGCAGCCAGACAGTGAACACTGAAGCTTTCTTT. This encodes CASSQTVNTEAFF. The V call is TRBV7-7, the J call TRBJ1-1; tentatively, D is TRBD1 (5 bases). CDR3 length equals 13 residues. The V and J ends lost 5 bases and 0 bases respectively, with 7 bases between them. CDR1 is SSHAT, CDR2 FNYEAQ, per germline (reference sequence). Complete variable domain (other parts from reference TRBV7-7 and TRBJ1-1): GAGVSQSPRYKVTKRGQDVTLRCDPISSHATLYWYQQALGQGPEFLTYFNYEAQPDKSGLPSDRFSAERPEGSISTLTIQRTEQRDSAMYRCASSQTVNTEAFFGQGTRLTVV.

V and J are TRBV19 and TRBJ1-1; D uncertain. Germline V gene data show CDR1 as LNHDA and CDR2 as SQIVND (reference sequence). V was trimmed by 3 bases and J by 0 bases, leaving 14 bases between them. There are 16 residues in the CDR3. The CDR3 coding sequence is TGTGCCAGTAGTATTCAGACTACCGGGATGAACACTGAAGCTTTCTTT. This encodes CASSIQTTGMNTEAFF.

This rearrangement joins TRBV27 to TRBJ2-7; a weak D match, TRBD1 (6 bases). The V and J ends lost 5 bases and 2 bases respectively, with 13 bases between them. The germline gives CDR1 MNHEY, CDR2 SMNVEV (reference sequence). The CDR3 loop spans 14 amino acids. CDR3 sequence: CASSAFTGPYEQYF. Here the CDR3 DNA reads TGTGCCAGCAGTGCCTTCACAGGGCCCTACGAGCAGTACTTC.

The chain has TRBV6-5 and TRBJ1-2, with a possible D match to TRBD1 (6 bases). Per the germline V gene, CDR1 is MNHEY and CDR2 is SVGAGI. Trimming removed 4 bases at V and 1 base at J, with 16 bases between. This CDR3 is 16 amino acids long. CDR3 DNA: TGTGCCAGCAGTTCCCCCCGACAGGAGAATAACTATGGCTACACCTTC. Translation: CASSSPRQENNYGYTF.

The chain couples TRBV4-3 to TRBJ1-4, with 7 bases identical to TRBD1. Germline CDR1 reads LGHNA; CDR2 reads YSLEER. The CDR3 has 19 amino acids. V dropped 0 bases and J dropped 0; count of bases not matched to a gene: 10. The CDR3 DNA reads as TGCGCCAGCAGCCAAGATCCGCCAGGGGGTAACCCAACTAATGAAAAACTGTTTTTT. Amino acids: CASSQDPPGGNPTNEKLFF.

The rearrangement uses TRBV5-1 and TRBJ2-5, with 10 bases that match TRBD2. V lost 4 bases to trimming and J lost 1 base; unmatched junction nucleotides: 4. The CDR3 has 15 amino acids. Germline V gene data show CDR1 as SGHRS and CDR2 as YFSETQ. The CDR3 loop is CASSSSGGTQETQYF. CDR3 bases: TGCGCCAGCAGCAGTAGCGGGGGGACCCAAGAGACCCAGTACTTC.

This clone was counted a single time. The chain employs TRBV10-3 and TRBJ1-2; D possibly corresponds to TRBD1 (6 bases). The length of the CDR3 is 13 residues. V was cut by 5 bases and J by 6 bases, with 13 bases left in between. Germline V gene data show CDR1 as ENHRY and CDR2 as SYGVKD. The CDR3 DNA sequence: TGTGCCATCAGTCCCGGCAGGGGAAATGGCTACACCTTC. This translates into CAISPGRGNGYTF.

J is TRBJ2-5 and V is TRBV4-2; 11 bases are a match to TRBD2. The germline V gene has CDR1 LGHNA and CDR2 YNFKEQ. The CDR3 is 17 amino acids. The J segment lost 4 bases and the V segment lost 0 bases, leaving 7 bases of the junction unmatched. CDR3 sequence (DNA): TGTGCCAGCAGCCAAGATATAGCGGGGGGGCGAGGAGAGACCCAGTACTTC. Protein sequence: CASSQDIAGGRGETQYF.